This TCR beta chain was retrieved from a study of cytomegalovirus exposure and HLA in healthy donors (dated by TCRdb to about 2017). About the full investigation: In an earlier analysis of under 750 of the donors, 276 Gb of sequence data and approximately 100 million unique TCR beta sequences from about 190 million T cells were reported. About 330 gigabases of sequencing data and around 80 million unique TCR sequences made up an early release that covered several hundred HLA-typed donors. Of the approximately 400 genotyped donors, approximately 80% fell in the genetic ancestry cluster associated with self-reported Caucasian donors. The study aimed to test whether signatures of past pathogen exposure could be identified by cataloging public T cell receptors. Using immunosequencing, the study profiled T cell repertoires from around 670 subjects and related those repertoires to cytomegalovirus serostatus. A separate validation cohort of more than 100 different subjects was used in addition to the approximately 700-subject first cohort. High-throughput TCR immunosequencing, statistical association of individual TCRs with disease status, and machine learning were combined to predict cytomegalovirus infection status. A later analysis re-analyzed previously published TCR beta repertoires from 666 donors and added high-resolution HLA genotyping to study TCR occurrence patterns. The later analysis used no new phenotypic data to find candidate immune exposures, relying instead on TCR beta sequences and their occurrence across donors. In an earlier analysis of 587 of the donors, high-throughput TCR beta sequencing was used to judge whether each TCR beta V gene segment behaved as functional or pseudogenic. Alongside the repertoire data, information on donor age, sex, ethnicity and CMV serostatus was compiled. Genome-wide SNP genotypes for about 55% of the roughly 670 donors were used in a later genetic analysis, which treated that subset as a discovery cohort. All discovery cohort repertoires had been generated on a single sequencing platform. Both class I and class II loci were covered by HLA typing, at four-digit resolution. The number of donors typed differed by locus, with 629-630 for A, B, C, DRB1 and DQB1, roughly 520 for DQA1, 600 to 610 for DPA1, and over 400 for DPB1. A handful of DR-DQ haplotypes were handled as single units for association and clustering because linkage in the cohort was strong. Across approximately 400 genotyped donors of the cohort, an average of about 200,000 unique TCR beta nucleotide sequences per donor were sequenced, and roughly 20% of those sequences were non-productive.

General conclusions and limits of the study: It was suggested by the authors that the approach could potentially be generalized to other disease states and immunological phenotypes. Roughly uniform sequencing depth across donors was assumed in presence/absence analyses, although this assumption may not hold. Some IMGT-functional V segments, including TRBV6-2 and TRBV6-3, could not be distinguished by the 87-base-pair reads and were therefore excluded. Linkage disequilibrium might explain the correlated functional status among segregating V segments, but an unknown experimental factor could not be excluded. About 17 rarely observed V segments, including chromosome 9 orphons, were excluded from the earlier analysis of approximately 500 of the donors because counts were too low. Because HLA typing was unavailable for some donors at each locus, only the typed subset was used in association tests. In an earlier analysis of 587 of the donors, most TCR beta V segments appeared in productive rearrangements about 87% or about 30% of the time, broadly matching IMGT annotations. According to a later analysis, most CMV-associated TCR beta chains appeared to be HLA-restricted, and the HLA associations seemed to be driven largely by CMV exposure. In a later analysis, several top co-occurrence clusters were reported to appear linked to parvovirus B19, influenza, CMV and Epstein-Barr virus. In a later genetic analysis, a missense DCLRE1C variant was associated with V-gene and J-gene trimming of TCR beta chains, and the association was replicated in an independent cohort. A further reported finding was that TCR beta sequences accurately predicted the HLA-A and HLA-B alleles for most subjects in the first cohort. In a later analysis, the rate of TCR association differed among HLA loci, with DRB1 alleles having the most associated TCRs and HLA-C alleles having the fewest. In the study, some 160 TCR beta chains were listed as associated with cytomegalovirus. In vitro tests confirmed that a few of the cytomegalovirus-associated TCR beta chains recognize cytomegalovirus antigens. When HLA alleles, especially DR and DQ, strongly co-occurred, TCR associations were difficult to assign to individual alleles. A later genetic analysis reported fewer N-insertions in productive TCRs among donors in an Asian-associated ancestry cluster than the roughly 700-donor mean. Compared with equally common non-associated chains, HLA-associated TCR beta chains in a later analysis were more clonally expanded and had lower generation probabilities. Most TCR sequences were seen in very few donors, while some public TCRs were found in many individuals. CMV serostatus was the only immune exposure information available for the cohort. In a later analysis, 16,951 TCR beta sequences were associated with specific HLA alleles at a false discovery rate of 0.05. A cluster of highly shared sequence variants was judged likely to represent a technical artifact of the sequencing pipeline. The classifier was reported to diagnose cytomegalovirus status with high specificity and sensitivity in both the original and validation cohorts. Only TCR beta chains were sequenced in this cohort, and the absence of alpha or paired-chain data limited detectable features.

V gives up 6 bases and J gives up 6 bases, and the segment between their germline ends measures 23 bases. The CDR3 numbers 17 residues from cysteine through phenylalanine. Here the CDR3 DNA is all that survives: 51 bases in frame from base 1. From the germline V gene (reference sequence), CDR1 is PRHDT and CDR2 is FYEKMQ. Regarding this clone: No cognate antigen has been identified for it. There are no base qualities to consult, and no much larger clone falls within one base.

The cohort consisted of 600 to 700 healthy bone marrow donors. At the time of sampling, all cohort members were nominally healthy, though unrecorded immune exposures were likely present. The donor was CMV seropositive and belonged to the group of about 290 seropositive cohort members. Every donor gave a peripheral blood sample, and the peripheral blood mononuclear cells from that sample were used for TCR beta sequencing. Genomic DNA extraction from the blood cell samples was performed with the Qiagen DNeasy Blood Extraction Kit. Library creation used the immunoSEQ multiplex PCR assay. A mixture of 60 forward primers for TCR Vbeta segments and 13 reverse primers for TCR Jbeta segments was used in the multiplex PCR. The CDR3 region of rearranged TCR beta genes was amplified from genomic DNA with a multiplex PCR assay. The amplified TCR beta libraries were sequenced on the Illumina HiSeq System as 87-base-pair reads. On the study's bioinformatics: Across the 666 repertoires, a later analysis counted 80 million or so unique TCR beta chains, 9.5 million to 13 million of which were shared by at least two donors. Raw reads were error-corrected and collapsed into unique sequences with a nearest-neighbor algorithm that merged closely related sequences to remove PCR and sequencing errors. V, D and J gene segments were assigned by aligning CDR3 sequences to IMGT reference sequences. For a sequence to be retained, at least a six-nucleotide match to both a V gene segment and a J gene segment was required. A rearrangement counted as productive if the CDR3 had no stop codons and remained in frame with V and J, and every other rearrangement counted as non-productive. Following IMGT convention, CDR3 was defined as the stretch from the second conserved V-encoded cysteine to the conserved J-encoded phenylalanine. Sequences without an unambiguous match to a single V gene segment were excluded from the earlier analysis of over 500 of the donors. In an earlier analysis of several hundred of the donors, V segments were called functional above 56.7% productive rearrangements and were called segregating when the between-donor standard deviation exceeded 5%. A statistical classification framework was built for diagnosing cytomegalovirus status from the catalog of TCR beta chain sequences. In a later analysis, TCR nucleotide sequences were compared against IMGT/GENE-DB human TR gene sequences so that V and J genes could be assigned. A later analysis assigned CDR3 sequences and most-parsimonious VDJ recombination scenarios with the TCRdist pipeline. A later analysis defined each TCR beta chain by its CDR3 amino acid sequence plus V-gene family, and excluded reads lacking a unique V-gene family. To address suspected cross-contamination and a sequencing artifact, a later analysis removed approximately 590 highly shared, low-generation-probability nucleotide sequences. In a later analysis, a clonal expansion index was calculated for each public chain from normalized within-repertoire ranks of inferred template counts. A later analysis computed generation probabilities with a VDJ recombination model fitted to out-of-frame rearrangements, and checked the results against IGoR. In a later analysis, TCR-TCR, TCR-HLA and TCR-CMV co-occurrence was scored with hypergeometric tests, and a repertoire-size bias correction was applied to TCR pairs. To estimate false discovery rates, a later analysis permuted the HLA or CMV assignments 20 times. In a later analysis, co-occurring TCRs were grouped using DBSCAN, and TCRdist sequence similarity was added for clustering within HLA-allele-positive subsets. Repertoires with fewer than 30,000 or more than 120,000 public chains were left out of co-occurrence clustering, as were a handful of repertoires with anomalous nucleotide sharing. Sourced from immuneACCESS, this table was stored by TCRdb with only in-frame sequences that have V and J called. A share of the clones is absent; for the studies checked, an unresolved V gene accounts for under half, and the remainder has no known explanation. Clone size and the V and J calls come from that table; the DNA yielded D and trimming. This sample is represented by about 120,000 clones; about 81% of them were singletons. The ten top clones hold less than 9.5% of the sample.

This sequence uses TRBV13 and TRBJ2-2; the D gene is perhaps TRBD2, from 6 matching bases. The receptor comes from a woman between 45 and 65 years old in good health and CMV-seropositive. The sequencing input was PBMCs. The DNA reads TGTGCCAGCAGTTCCCCTACACGGGAGTCGGTCCCCGGGGAGCTGTTTTTT. The encoded protein is CASSSPTRESVPGELFF.